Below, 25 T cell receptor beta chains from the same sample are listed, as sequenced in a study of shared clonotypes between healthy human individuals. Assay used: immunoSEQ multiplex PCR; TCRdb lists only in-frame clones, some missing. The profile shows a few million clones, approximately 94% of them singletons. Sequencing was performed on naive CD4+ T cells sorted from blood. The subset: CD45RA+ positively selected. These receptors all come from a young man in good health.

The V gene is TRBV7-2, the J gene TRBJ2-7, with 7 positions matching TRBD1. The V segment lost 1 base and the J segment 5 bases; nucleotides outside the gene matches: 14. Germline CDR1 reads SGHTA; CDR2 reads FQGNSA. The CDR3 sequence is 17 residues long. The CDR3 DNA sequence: TGTGCCAGCAGCTTAGGGTCAGGGACAGCCCGGCGGGACGAGCAGTACTTC. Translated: CASSLGSGTARRDEQYF.

The CDR3 region has the DNA TGTGCCAGTCAGGGGAATCAGCCCCAGCATTTT. Its protein product is CASQGNQPQHF. This rearrangement joins TRBV6-1 to TRBJ1-5; D is perhaps TRBD1 (6 bases). Trimming pared 9 bases from V and 4 bases from J, leaving 7 bases between. The germline V gene has CDR1 MNHNS and CDR2 SASEGT. The CDR3 is 11 amino acids.

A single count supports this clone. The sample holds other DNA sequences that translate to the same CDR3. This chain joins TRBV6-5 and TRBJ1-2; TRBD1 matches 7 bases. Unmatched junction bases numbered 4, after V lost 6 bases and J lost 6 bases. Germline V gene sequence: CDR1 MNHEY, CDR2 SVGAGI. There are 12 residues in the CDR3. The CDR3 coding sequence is TGTGCCAGCAGCCGACAGGGCGATGGCTACACCTTC. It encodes CASSRQGDGYTF.

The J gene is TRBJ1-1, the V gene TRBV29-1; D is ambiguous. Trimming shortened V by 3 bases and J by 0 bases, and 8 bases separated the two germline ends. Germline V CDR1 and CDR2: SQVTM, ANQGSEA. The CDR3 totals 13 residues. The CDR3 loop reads CSVESQMNTEAFF. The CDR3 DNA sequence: TGCAGCGTTGAGAGTCAGATGAACACTGAAGCTTTCTTT.

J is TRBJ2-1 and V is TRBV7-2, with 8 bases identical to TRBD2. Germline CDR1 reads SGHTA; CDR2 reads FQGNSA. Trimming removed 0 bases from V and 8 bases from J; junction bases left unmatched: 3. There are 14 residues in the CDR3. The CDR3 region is CASSLAGGAYEQFF. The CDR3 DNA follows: TGTGCCAGCAGCTTAGCCGGGGGGGCCTATGAGCAGTTCTTC.

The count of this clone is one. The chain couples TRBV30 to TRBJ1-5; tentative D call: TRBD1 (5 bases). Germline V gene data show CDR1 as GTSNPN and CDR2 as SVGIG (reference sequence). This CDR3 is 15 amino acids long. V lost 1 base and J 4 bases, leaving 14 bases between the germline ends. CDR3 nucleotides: TGTGCCTGGAGTGAACCGGGACGGGGTAATCAGCCCCAGCATTTT. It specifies CAWSEPGRGNQPQHF.

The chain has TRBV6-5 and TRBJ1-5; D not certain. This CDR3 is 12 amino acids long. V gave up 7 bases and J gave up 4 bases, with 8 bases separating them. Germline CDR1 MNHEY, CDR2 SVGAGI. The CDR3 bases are TGTGCCAGCAAGACCGGAAATCAGCCCCAGCATTTT. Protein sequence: CASKTGNQPQHF.

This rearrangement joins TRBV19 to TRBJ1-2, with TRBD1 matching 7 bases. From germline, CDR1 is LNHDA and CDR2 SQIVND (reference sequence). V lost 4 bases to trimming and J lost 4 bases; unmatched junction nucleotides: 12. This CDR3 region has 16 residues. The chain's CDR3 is CASSSPDRQLSYGYTF. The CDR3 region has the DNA TGTGCCAGTAGTAGCCCGGACAGGCAACTATCCTATGGCTACACCTTC.

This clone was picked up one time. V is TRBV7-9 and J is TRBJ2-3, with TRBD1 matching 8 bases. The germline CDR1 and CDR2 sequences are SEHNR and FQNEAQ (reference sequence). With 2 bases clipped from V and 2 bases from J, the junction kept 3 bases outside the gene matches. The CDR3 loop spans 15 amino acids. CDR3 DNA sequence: TGTGCCAGCAGCTTAACAGGGGGTTACACAGATACGCAGTATTTT. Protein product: CASSLTGGYTDTQYF.

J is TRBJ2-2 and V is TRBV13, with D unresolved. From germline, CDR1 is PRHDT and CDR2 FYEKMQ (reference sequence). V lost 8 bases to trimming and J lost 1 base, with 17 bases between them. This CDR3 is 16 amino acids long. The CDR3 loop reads CASSSPPSRNTGELFF. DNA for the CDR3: TGTGCCAGCTCCAGCCCCCCAAGCAGGAACACCGGGGAGCTGTTTTTT.

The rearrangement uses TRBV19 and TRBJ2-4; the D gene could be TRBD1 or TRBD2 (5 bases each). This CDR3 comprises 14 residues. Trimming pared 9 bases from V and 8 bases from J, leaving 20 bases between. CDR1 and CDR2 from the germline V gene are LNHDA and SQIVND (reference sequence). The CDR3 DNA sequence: TGTGCCAGCGTCGGGACCTCCCTGGGGGACATTCAGTACTTC. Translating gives CASVGTSLGDIQYF.

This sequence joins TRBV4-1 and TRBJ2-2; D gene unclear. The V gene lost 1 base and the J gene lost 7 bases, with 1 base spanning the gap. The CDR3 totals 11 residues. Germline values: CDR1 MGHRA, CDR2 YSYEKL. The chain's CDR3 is CASSQGGELFF. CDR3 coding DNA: TGCGCCAGCAGCCAAGGCGGGGAGCTGTTTTTT.

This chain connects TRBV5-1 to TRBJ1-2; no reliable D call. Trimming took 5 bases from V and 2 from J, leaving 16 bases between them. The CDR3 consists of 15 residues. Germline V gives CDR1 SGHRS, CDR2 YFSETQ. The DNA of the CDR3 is TGCGCCAGCAGGGCAGCTCCTACTTCAAACTATGGCTACACCTTC. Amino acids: CASRAAPTSNYGYTF.

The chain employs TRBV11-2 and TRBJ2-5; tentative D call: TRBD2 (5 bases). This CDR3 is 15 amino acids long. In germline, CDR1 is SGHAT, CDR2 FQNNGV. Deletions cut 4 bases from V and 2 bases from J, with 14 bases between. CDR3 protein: CASSSQLRVQETQYF. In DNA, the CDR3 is TGTGCCAGCAGCTCGCAGTTGAGGGTACAAGAGACCCAGTACTTC.

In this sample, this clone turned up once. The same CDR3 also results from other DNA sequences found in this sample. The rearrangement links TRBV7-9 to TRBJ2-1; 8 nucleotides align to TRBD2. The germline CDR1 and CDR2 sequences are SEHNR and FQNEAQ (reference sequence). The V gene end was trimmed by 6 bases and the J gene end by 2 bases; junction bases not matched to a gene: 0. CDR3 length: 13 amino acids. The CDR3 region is CASSSGTYNEQFF. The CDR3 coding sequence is TGTGCCAGCAGTAGCGGGACCTACAATGAGCAGTTCTTC.

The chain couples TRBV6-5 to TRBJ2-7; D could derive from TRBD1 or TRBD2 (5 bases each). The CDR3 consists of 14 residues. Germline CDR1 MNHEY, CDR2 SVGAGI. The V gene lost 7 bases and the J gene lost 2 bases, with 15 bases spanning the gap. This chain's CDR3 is CASKIMQGPYEQYF. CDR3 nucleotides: TGTGCCAGCAAAATAATGCAGGGACCCTACGAGCAGTACTTC.

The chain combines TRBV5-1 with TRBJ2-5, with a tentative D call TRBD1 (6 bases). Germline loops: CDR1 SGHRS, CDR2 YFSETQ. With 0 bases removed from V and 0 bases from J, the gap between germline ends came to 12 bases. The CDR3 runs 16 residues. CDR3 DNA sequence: TGCGCCAGCAGCTTGGTCGGCACAGGGAACCAAGAGACCCAGTACTTC. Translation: CASSLVGTGNQETQYF.

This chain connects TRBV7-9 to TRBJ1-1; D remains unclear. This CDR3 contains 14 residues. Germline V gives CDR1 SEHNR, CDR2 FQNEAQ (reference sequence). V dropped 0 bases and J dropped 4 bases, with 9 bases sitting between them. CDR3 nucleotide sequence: TGTGCCAGCAGCTTAGCTAATATCGGCACTGAAGCTTTCTTT. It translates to CASSLANIGTEAFF.

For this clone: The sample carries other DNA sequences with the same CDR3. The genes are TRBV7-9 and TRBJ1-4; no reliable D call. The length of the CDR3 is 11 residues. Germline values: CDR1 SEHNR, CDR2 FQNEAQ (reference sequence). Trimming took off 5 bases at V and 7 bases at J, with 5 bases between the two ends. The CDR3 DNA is TGTGCCAGCAGCCAAAGTGAAAAACTGTTTTTT. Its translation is CASSQSEKLFF. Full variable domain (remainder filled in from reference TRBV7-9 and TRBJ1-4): DTGVSQNPRHKITKRGQNVTFRCDPISEHNRLYWYRQTLGQGPEFLTYFQNEAQLEKSRLLSDRFSAERPKGSFSTLEIQRTEQGDSAMYLCASSQSEKLFFGSGTQLSVL.

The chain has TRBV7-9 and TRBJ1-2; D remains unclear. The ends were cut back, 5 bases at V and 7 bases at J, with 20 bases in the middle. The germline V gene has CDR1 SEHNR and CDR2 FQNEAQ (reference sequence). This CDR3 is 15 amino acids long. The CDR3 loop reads CASSASFGLEFGYTF. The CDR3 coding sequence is TGTGCCAGCAGCGCCTCATTTGGTTTAGAGTTTGGCTACACCTTC.

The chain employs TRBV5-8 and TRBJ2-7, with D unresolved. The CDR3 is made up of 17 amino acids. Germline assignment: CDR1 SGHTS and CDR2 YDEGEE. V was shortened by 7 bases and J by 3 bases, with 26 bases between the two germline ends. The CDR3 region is CASPGPQVSSQIYEQYF. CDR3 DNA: TGTGCCAGCCCGGGCCCCCAAGTCAGCTCCCAAATCTACGAGCAGTACTTC.

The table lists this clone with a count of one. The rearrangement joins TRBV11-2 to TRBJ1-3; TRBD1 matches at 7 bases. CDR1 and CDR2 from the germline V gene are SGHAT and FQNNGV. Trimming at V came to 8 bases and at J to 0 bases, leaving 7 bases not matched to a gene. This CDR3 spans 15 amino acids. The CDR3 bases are TGTGCCAGCCGAACGGGACAGACCTCTGGAAACACCATATATTTT. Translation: CASRTGQTSGNTIYF.

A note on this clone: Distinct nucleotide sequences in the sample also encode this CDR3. CDR3 in amino acids: CASSLEGAGTEAFF. The CDR3 DNA reads as TGCGCCAGCAGCTTGGAGGGGGCTGGAACTGAAGCTTTCTTT. V usage is TRBV5-1 and J usage is TRBJ1-1; 7 positions agree with TRBD1. CDR3 length equals 14 residues. Germline lookup yields CDR1 SGHRS and CDR2 YFSETQ. After removal of 0 bases from V and 5 bases from J, the junction contained 4 bases not matched to a gene.

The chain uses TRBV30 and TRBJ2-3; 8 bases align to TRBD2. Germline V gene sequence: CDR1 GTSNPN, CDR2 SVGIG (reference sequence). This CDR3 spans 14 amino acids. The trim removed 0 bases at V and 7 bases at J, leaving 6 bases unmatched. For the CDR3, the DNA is TGTGCCTGGAGTGTAGCTGGGACTAGGAATACGCAGTATTTT. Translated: CAWSVAGTRNTQYF.

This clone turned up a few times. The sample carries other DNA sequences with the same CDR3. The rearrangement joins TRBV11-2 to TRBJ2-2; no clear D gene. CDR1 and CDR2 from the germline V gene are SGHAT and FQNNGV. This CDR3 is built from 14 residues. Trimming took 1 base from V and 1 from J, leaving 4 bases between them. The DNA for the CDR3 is TGTGCCAGCAGCTTAGCAGGGAACACCGGGGAGCTGTTTTTT. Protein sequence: CASSLAGNTGELFF.